This entry lists 7 T cell receptor beta chains sequenced from one sample in a study of cytomegalovirus exposure and HLA in healthy donors. The PCR made use of 60 Vbeta and 13 Jbeta primers. Here immunoSEQ multiplex PCR was the method, and the copy in TCRdb shows in-frame clones only, minus some. The table has approximately 94,000 clones, less than 85% seen once. The sequenced material came from PBMCs. These receptors came from a man aged 30 to 39 in good health and CMV-seropositive.

The chain is built from TRBV5-8 and TRBJ2-6; maybe TRBD1 (5 bases). The CDR3 spans 16 residues. The ends were cut back, 0 bases at V and 4 bases at J, with 11 bases in the middle. Per the germline V gene, CDR1 is SGHTS and CDR2 is YDEGEE. The CDR3 reads CASSLVLGAGANVLTF. The CDR3 DNA reads TGTGCCAGCAGCTTGGTTCTTGGGGCCGGGGCCAACGTCCTGACTTTC.

The chain couples TRBV27 to TRBJ1-4; tentatively, D is TRBD1 (6 bases). Trimming pared 7 bases from V and 10 bases from J, leaving 22 bases between. The CDR3 is 15 residues long. CDR1 and CDR2 from the germline V gene are MNHEY and SMNVEV (reference sequence). CDR3 amino acids: CASKVGGRIAAKLFF. The CDR3 DNA reads as TGTGCCAGCAAGGTCGGGGGGCGCATCGCCGCAAAACTGTTTTTT.

The chain employs TRBV11-1 and TRBJ2-3; D gene unclear. V lost 7 bases and J lost 3, with 11 bases in between. The germline V gene encodes CDR1 SGHAT and CDR2 FQDESV (reference sequence). CDR3 length equals 13 residues. The CDR3 reads CASTPTWTDTQYF. CDR3 nucleotide sequence: TGTGCCAGCACCCCTACCTGGACAGATACGCAGTATTTT.

By share of the sample, this clone is medium-sized. V is TRBV6-4 and J is TRBJ2-1, with TRBD2 identical over 11 bases. CDR1 is MRHNA, CDR2 SNTAGT, per germline. With 4 bases clipped from V and 5 bases from J, the junction kept 4 bases outside the gene matches. The CDR3 sequence is 15 residues long. CDR3 protein: CASSVGTSGNNEQFF. The CDR3 coding sequence is TGTGCCAGCAGTGTCGGGACTAGCGGTAACAATGAGCAGTTCTTC.

For this clone: It is likely a read error, because the conserved phenylalanine at the end of the CDR3 is missing. The chain uses TRBV27 and TRBJ1-2; 7 positions agree with TRBD1. The J segment lost 2 bases and the V segment lost 2 bases, leaving 8 bases of the junction unmatched. This CDR3 has 16 amino acids. Germline lookup yields CDR1 MNHEY and CDR2 SMNVEV (reference sequence). The CDR3 sequence: CASSLASGGRNYGYTL. The CDR3 DNA sequence: TGTGCCAGCAGTTTAGCGTCAGGGGGAAGGAACTATGGCTACACCCTC.

The gene calls are TRBV7-2 and TRBJ1-5; D is ambiguous. The germline V and J ends were trimmed by 5 bases and 5 bases, with 10 bases remaining between them. CDR1 SGHTA and CDR2 FQGNSA come from the germline V gene. The CDR3 extends over 13 amino acids. CDR3 residues: CASSPERDQPQHF. CDR3 DNA: TGTGCCAGCAGCCCTGAGCGGGATCAGCCCCAGCATTTT.

The V call is TRBV25-1, the J call TRBJ1-4; perhaps TRBD1 as D (6 bases). This CDR3 contains 16 residues. From germline, CDR1 is MGHDK and CDR2 SYGVNS. V lost 8 bases and J 0 bases, leaving 16 bases between the germline ends. CDR3 coding DNA: TGTGCCAGCGATCCGGGACACCGATCAACTAATGAAAAACTGTTTTTT. It specifies CASDPGHRSTNEKLFF.